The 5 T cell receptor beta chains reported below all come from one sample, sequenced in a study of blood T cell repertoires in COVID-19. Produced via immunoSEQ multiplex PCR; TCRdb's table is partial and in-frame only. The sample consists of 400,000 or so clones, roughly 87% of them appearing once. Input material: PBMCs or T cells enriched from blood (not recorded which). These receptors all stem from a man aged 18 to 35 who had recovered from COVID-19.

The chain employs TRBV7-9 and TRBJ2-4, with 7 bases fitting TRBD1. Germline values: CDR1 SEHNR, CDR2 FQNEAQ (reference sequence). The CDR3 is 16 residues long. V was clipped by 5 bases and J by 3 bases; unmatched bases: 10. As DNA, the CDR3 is TGTGCCAGCAGCCTCCCTACAGGGGCGGACAAAAACATTCAGTACTTC. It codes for CASSLPTGADKNIQYF.

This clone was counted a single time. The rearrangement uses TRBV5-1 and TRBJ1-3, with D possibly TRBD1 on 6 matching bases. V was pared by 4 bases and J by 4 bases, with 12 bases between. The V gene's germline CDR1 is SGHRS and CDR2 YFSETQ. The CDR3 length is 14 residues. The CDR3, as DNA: TGCGCCAGCAGCCAGGGGCCCGAAGGAAACACCATATATTTT. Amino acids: CASSQGPEGNTIYF.

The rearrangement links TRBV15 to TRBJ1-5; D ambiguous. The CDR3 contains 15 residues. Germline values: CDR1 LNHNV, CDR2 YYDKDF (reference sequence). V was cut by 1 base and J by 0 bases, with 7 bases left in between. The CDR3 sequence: CATSRGGYSNQPQHF. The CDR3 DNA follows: TGTGCCACCAGCAGAGGAGGGTATAGCAATCAGCCCCAGCATTTT.

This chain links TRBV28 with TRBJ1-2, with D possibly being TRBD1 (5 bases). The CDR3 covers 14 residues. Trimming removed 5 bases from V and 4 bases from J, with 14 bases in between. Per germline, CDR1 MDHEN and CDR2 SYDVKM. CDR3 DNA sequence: TGTGCCAGCAGTAGGTCTGGGGCAAGCTATGGCTACACCTTC. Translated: CASSRSGASYGYTF.

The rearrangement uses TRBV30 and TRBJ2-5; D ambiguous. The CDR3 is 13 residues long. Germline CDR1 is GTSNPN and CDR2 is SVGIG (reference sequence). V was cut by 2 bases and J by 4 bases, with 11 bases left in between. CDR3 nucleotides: TGTGCCTGGAGTATATCTAATAGAGAGACCCAGTACTTC. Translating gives CAWSISNRETQYF.